A single sample gave rise to the 29 T cell receptor beta chains below, sequenced in a study of prognosis after radiotherapy for stage I lung cancer. The authors amplified TCR beta CDR3 from genomic DNA using two-round multiplex PCR. Gene-specific primers for each TRBV and TRBJ gene drove first-round PCR. TCRdb analysed the multiplex PCR reads with MiXCR anew, one entry per CDR3 protein. The data contain 15,000 to 20,000 distinct CDR3 sequences, around 29% of them singletons. The starting material was PBMCs, obtained before or after stereotactic body radiation therapy (not recorded which). The origin of the receptors is a donor aged 50 or older with non-small cell lung cancer.

This clonotype was detected many times. This chain links TRBV29-1 with TRBJ2-1; D is unclear. V dropped 3 bases and J dropped 2 bases, with 8 bases sitting between them. There are 13 residues in the CDR3. The germline CDR1 and CDR2 sequences are SQVTM and ANQGSEA. The CDR3 reads CSVDPRAYNEQFF. CDR3 in DNA: TGCAGCGTTGACCCGCGAGCCTACAATGAGCAGTTCTTC.

V and J are TRBV7-9 and TRBJ2-5; no reliable D call. The germline V and J ends were trimmed by 3 bases and 5 bases, with 19 bases remaining between them. This CDR3 is 16 amino acids long. CDR1 is SEHNR, CDR2 FQNEAQ, per germline (reference sequence). The CDR3: CASSLAWSPSRETQYF. CDR3 DNA sequence: TGTGCCAGCAGCTTGGCATGGTCACCATCTAGGGAGACCCAGTACTTC. Complete variable domain (other parts from reference TRBV7-9 and TRBJ2-5): DTGVSQNPRHKITKRGQNVTFRCDPISEHNRLYWYRQTLGQGPEFLTYFQNEAQLEKSRLLSDRFSAERPKGSFSTLEIQRTEQGDSAMYLCASSLAWSPSRETQYFGPGTRLLVL.

This clonotype showed up many times. The chain is built from TRBV5-1 and TRBJ2-7; 12 bases line up with TRBD2. There are 15 residues in the CDR3. Trimming at V came to 4 bases and at J to 7 bases, leaving 9 bases not matched to a gene. CDR1 is SGHRS and CDR2 is YFSETQ in the germline V gene. CDR3 loop: CASSQTSGSMQEQYF. For the CDR3, the DNA is TGCGCCAGCAGCCAGACTAGCGGGAGTATGCAGGAGCAGTACTTC. The full variable domain, completed using reference TRBV5-1 and TRBJ2-7, is KAGVTQTPRYLIKTRGQQVTLSCSPISGHRSVSWYQQTPGQGLQFLFEYFSETQRNKGNFPGRFSGRQFSNSRSEMNVSTLELGDSALYLCASSQTSGSMQEQYFGPGTRLTVT.

About this clonotype itself: This sequence is one base from a far larger clone and is likely a read error. The rearrangement links TRBV19 to TRBJ2-5, with 9 bases that match TRBD1. The DNA end lines up better with TRBJ2-1; the J call may be wrong. Germline CDR1 is LNHDA and CDR2 is SQIVND (reference sequence). The CDR3 spans 14 residues. CDR3 residues: CASSRDRVGNEQFF. The DNA of the CDR3 is TGTGCCAGTAGTAGGGACAGGGTCGGCAATGAGCAGTTCTTC.

This clonotype occurred many times. V and J are TRBV6-8 and TRBJ2-1; D is perhaps TRBD1 (5 bases). The CDR3 extends over 13 amino acids. The germline V gene has CDR1 MNHGY and CDR2 SAAAGT. V lost 7 bases, J lost 5 bases, and 12 bases lay in between. CDR3 nucleotides: TGTGCCAGCACCCAGCCAGGGAACAATGAGCAGTTCTTC. Its protein product is CASTQPGNNEQFF.

In this sample, this clonotype turned up many times. The CDR3 DNA sequence: TGTGCCAGCAGCTCAGGACAGGGTTTACGATACAATGAGCAGTTCTTC. Translation gives CASSSGQGLRYNEQFF. The V and J genes are TRBV11-2 and TRBJ2-1; 8 bases are a match to TRBD1. V was clipped by 4 bases and J by 4 bases; unmatched bases: 9. The CDR3 covers 16 residues. Germline CDR1 reads SGHAT; CDR2 reads FQNNGV. The full variable domain, with the rest looked up from reference TRBV11-2 and TRBJ2-1, is EAGVAQSPRYKIIEKRQSVAFWCNPISGHATLYWYQQILGQGPKLLIQFQNNGVVDDSQLPKDRFSAERLKGVDSTLKIQPAKLEDSAVYLCASSSGQGLRYNEQFFGPGTRLTVL.

In this sample, this clonotype is medium-sized. The rearrangement links TRBV27 to TRBJ2-3; possible D gene TRBD2, 5 bases. This CDR3 is built from 15 residues. V dropped 5 bases and J dropped 2 bases, with 14 bases sitting between them. Germline loops: CDR1 MNHEY, CDR2 SMNVEV (reference sequence). The DNA of the CDR3 is TGTGCCAGCAGTCATGAGCGGACCTTCACAGATACGCAGTATTTT. Translation: CASSHERTFTDTQYF.

This clonotype has a count of ten or more. The genes are TRBV6-1 and TRBJ2-2; the D gene is possibly TRBD1 (5 bases). CDR3 size: 13 residues. The ends were cut back, 8 bases at V and 7 bases at J, with 14 bases in the middle. CDR1 is MNHNS and CDR2 is SASEGT in the germline V gene. This CDR3 is CASYPGSHGELFF. The CDR3 DNA follows: TGTGCCAGCTACCCAGGGTCCCACGGGGAGCTGTTTTTT.

This clonotype has a single count. A far larger clone differs by one base, so this is likely a read error. The chain combines TRBV6-4 with TRBJ2-1, with TRBD1 as a possible D gene (6 bases). Germline V gives CDR1 MRHNA, CDR2 SNTAGT. The V and J ends lost 3 bases and 4 bases respectively, with 16 bases between them. The CDR3 consists of 16 residues. CDR3 protein: CASSEAAYRVYNEQFF. The CDR3 DNA reads TGTGCCAGCAGTGAAGCGGCGTACAGGGTGTACAATGAGCAGTTCTTC.

This clonotype was recorded at least ten times. The chain has TRBV5-4 and TRBJ2-2; 10 bases line up with TRBD2. In germline, CDR1 is SGHNT, CDR2 YYREEE (reference sequence). This CDR3 has 15 amino acids. With V trimmed by 2 bases and J by 9 bases, 7 bases remained unmatched. CDR3 region: CASSFGLAGVRELFF. The CDR3 DNA reads TGTGCCAGCAGCTTTGGCCTAGCGGGAGTTAGGGAGCTGTTTTTT.

As to this clonotype: A read error may account for a junction end that differs from germline. V is TRBV7-2 and J is TRBJ2-7; 14 bases map to TRBD2. The CDR3 has 18 amino acids. Germline-derived CDR1 and CDR2 are SGHTA and FQGNSA. CDR3 DNA: TGTGCCAGCAGCTCCGACGCAAGGACTAGCGGGAGGTCCTGCGAGCAGTACTTC. Translation: CASSSDARTSGRSCEQYF.

Sample share makes this clonotype medium-sized. The chain joins TRBV20-1 to TRBJ2-3; D not resolved. The CDR3 has 12 residues. The V end was cut by 1 base, the J end by 3 bases, with 5 bases between. Germline V gene lookup returns CDR1 DFQATT and CDR2 SNEGSKA (reference sequence). The DNA of the CDR3 is TGCAGTGCTAGAGTGGAGACAGATACGCAGTATTTT. Translating it yields CSARVETDTQYF.

This clonotype counts as medium-sized. V gene TRBV6-1 combines with J gene TRBJ2-3, with 10 nucleotides matching TRBD1. Per germline, CDR1 MNHNS and CDR2 SASEGT. The J segment lost 3 bases and the V segment lost 6 bases, leaving 6 bases of the junction unmatched. The CDR3 length is 15 residues. This CDR3 is CASRLMGQGTDTQYF. In nucleotides, the CDR3 is TGTGCCAGCAGACTAATGGGACAGGGGACAGATACGCAGTATTTT.

This clonotype is judged medium-sized. V and J are TRBV6-4 and TRBJ2-1; 10 bases line up with TRBD2. CDR1 MRHNA and CDR2 SNTAGT come from the germline V gene. This CDR3 has 20 residues. Trimming at V came to 6 bases and at J to 6 bases, leaving 23 bases not matched to a gene. The CDR3 protein is CASSPTGSGRALLGRNEQFF. In DNA form, the CDR3 reads TGTGCCAGCAGCCCCACAGGGAGCGGGAGGGCACTCCTAGGGCGCAATGAGCAGTTCTTC.

This clonotype appeared many times. The chain combines TRBV29-1 with TRBJ2-3; D unclear. V dropped 4 bases and J dropped 6 bases, with 11 bases sitting between them. The CDR3 contains 12 residues. Germline CDR1 SQVTM, CDR2 ANQGSEA. CDR3 residues: CSVARPPDTQYF. The DNA for the CDR3 is TGCAGCGTTGCCAGGCCTCCCGATACGCAGTATTTT.

Many counts were recorded for this clonotype. Just one base apart from a much larger clone, this may be a read error. Given the absence of the conserved phenylalanine or tryptophan at the CDR3 end, a read error is likely. This chain links TRBV12-3 or TRBV12-4 with TRBJ2-7, with TRBD1 identical over 7 bases. Trimming at V came to 8 bases and at J to 6 bases, leaving 10 bases not matched to a gene. CDR3 length equals 13 residues. CDR3: CASGALTGSEQYL. The CDR3, as DNA: TGTGCCAGCGGAGCCTTGACAGGGAGCGAGCAGTACCTC.

On this clonotype: This likely reflects a read error, since a far larger clone is one base away. The CDR3 sequence: CASRTSGGWTGELFF. The CDR3 DNA sequence: TGTGCCAGCAGAACTAGCGGGGGCTGGACCGGGGAGCTGTTTTTT. The V call is TRBV6-4, the J call TRBJ2-2, with TRBD2 matching 11 bases. This CDR3 has 15 residues. Germline CDR1 and CDR2: MRHNA and SNTAGT. The junction had 5 bases not matched to a gene; V was cut back by 6 bases and J by 5 bases.

This clonotype is judged medium-sized (0.01 to 0.1%). The chain links TRBV2 to TRBJ2-1; TRBD2 aligns across 11 bases. This CDR3 contains 14 residues. Germline-derived CDR1 and CDR2 are SNHLY and FYNNEI. Germline trimming cut 4 bases from V and 6 bases from J; bases unmatched to any gene: 2. The CDR3 is CASSGLAGFNEQFF. In DNA, the CDR3 is TGTGCCAGCAGTGGACTAGCGGGATTCAATGAGCAGTTCTTC.

The table lists this clonotype with many counts. This chain joins TRBV18 and TRBJ1-5; possibly TRBD1 for D (6 bases). Trimming stripped 5 bases from V and 4 bases from J, with 12 bases between. The germline V gene encodes CDR1 KGHSH and CDR2 LQKENI. This CDR3 comprises 14 residues. The CDR3 here is CASSATGTNQPQHF. Written as DNA, the CDR3 is TGTGCCAGCTCAGCGACAGGAACTAATCAGCCCCAGCATTTT.

Notes on this clonotype: With a far larger clone one base away, a read error is the likely cause. The chain links TRBV30 to TRBJ2-4; 12 bases line up with TRBD2. The CDR3 runs to 13 residues. The germline gives CDR1 GTSNPN, CDR2 SVGIG (reference sequence). CDR3 sequence reads: CAWTGWTSGKPFF. CDR3 nucleotide sequence: TGTGCCTGGACAGGGTGGACTAGCGGGAAACCGTTCTTC.

This clonotype counts as medium-sized. V gene TRBV24-1 combines with J gene TRBJ2-1, with no clear D. Germline CDR1 and CDR2: KGHDR and SFDVKD. Trimming cost V 7 bases and J 9 bases, with 12 bases left between them. This CDR3 is built from 12 residues. The chain's CDR3 is CATSLMGGEQFF. CDR3 nucleotides: TGTGCCACCAGCCTAATGGGTGGTGAGCAGTTCTTC.

This clonotype was counted between two and nine times. This could be a read error, since a much larger clone is one nucleotide away. This chain uses TRBV5-6 with TRBJ2-7; tentative D call: TRBD1 (6 bases). The CDR3 extends over 14 amino acids. The germline V gene has CDR1 SGHDT and CDR2 YYEEEE. Trimming removed 7 bases from V and 3 bases from J, with 17 bases in between. DNA for the CDR3: TGTGCCAGCGGCGATGACAGGACTCTCTACGAGCAGTACTTC. This gives the protein CASGDDRTLYEQYF.

This clonotype showed up many times. V is TRBV7-6 and J is TRBJ1-5, with TRBD1 identical over 8 bases. Per the germline V gene, CDR1 is SGHVS and CDR2 is FNYEAQ. This CDR3 has 15 amino acids. J lost 4 bases, V lost 5 bases, and 7 bases had no gene match. The CDR3 region is CASSPSTGGNQPQHF. CDR3 sequence (DNA): TGTGCCAGCAGCCCAAGTACAGGGGGGAATCAGCCCCAGCATTTT.

This clonotype is labeled medium-sized. The DNA of the CDR3 is TGTGCCAGCAGTCCAAACATGAATTCACCCCTCCACTTT. Translation: CASSPNMNSPLHF. The chain employs TRBV6-1 and TRBJ1-6; D ambiguous. The germline V and J ends were trimmed by 5 bases and 7 bases, with 9 bases remaining between them. The CDR3 has 13 residues. Germline loops: CDR1 MNHNS, CDR2 SASEGT.

This clonotype appeared many times. The V call is TRBV28, the J call TRBJ2-5; D is unresolved. The length of the CDR3 is 12 residues. Trimming removed 5 bases at V and 7 bases at J, with 11 bases between. CDR1 and CDR2 (germline): MDHEN, SYDVKM. The CDR3 loop reads CASSPRLGTQYF. As DNA, the CDR3 is TGTGCCAGCAGTCCTAGATTAGGGACCCAGTACTTC.

This clonotype was recorded at least ten times. The chain uses TRBV28 and TRBJ1-2; 8 bases fit TRBD1. The CDR3 spans 13 residues. Germline values: CDR1 MDHEN, CDR2 SYDVKM. Trimming at V came to 4 bases and at J to 4 bases, leaving 2 bases not matched to a gene. CDR3 amino acids: CASSSTGGYGYTF. CDR3 in DNA: TGTGCCAGCAGTTCTACAGGGGGCTATGGCTACACCTTC.

This clonotype was observed many times. CDR3 protein: CASSPGGARDYGYTF. Here the CDR3 DNA reads TGTGCCAGCTCACCTGGAGGGGCGCGTGACTATGGCTACACCTTC. J is TRBJ1-2 and V is TRBV18, with a possible D match to TRBD1 (5 bases). Germline V gene data show CDR1 as KGHSH and CDR2 as LQKENI. The CDR3 has 15 amino acids. V was trimmed by 3 bases and J by 3 bases, leaving 14 bases between them. The variable domain in full, completed from reference TRBV18 and TRBJ1-2, reads NAGVMQNPRHLVRRRGQEARLRCSPMKGHSHVYWYRQLPEEGLKFMVYLQKENIIDESGMPKERFSAEFPKEGPSILRIQQVVRGDSAAYFCASSPGGARDYGYTFGSGTRLTVV.

A word on this clonotype: Since a far larger clone is one base different, this is likely a read error. The CDR3 region is CASRLLGGRADTQYF. In DNA form, the CDR3 reads TGTGCCAGCAGACTTTTGGGCGGGCGGGCAGATACGCAGTATTTT. V usage is TRBV2 and J usage is TRBJ2-3; tentatively, D is TRBD2 (5 bases). CDR1 and CDR2 (germline): SNHLY, FYNNEI. V was cut by 6 bases and J by 4 bases, with 17 bases left in between. This CDR3 has 15 amino acids.

This clonotype has a count of ten or more. The chain employs TRBV24-1 and TRBJ1-2; D not resolved. The V end was cut by 6 bases, the J end by 0 bases, with 13 bases between. The CDR3 is made up of 15 amino acids. The V gene's germline CDR1 is KGHDR and CDR2 SFDVKD. CDR3 sequence: CATSRKVMTNYGYTF. CDR3 in DNA: TGTGCCACCAGTCGGAAGGTAATGACTAACTATGGCTACACCTTC.